This T cell receptor beta chain was identified during a study of shared clonotypes between healthy human individuals. Method: immunoSEQ multiplex PCR; TCRdb's copy keeps in-frame clones and lacks some. The sample contains about 510,000 clones, about 96% of which appear only once. In germline, CDR1 is MDHEN, CDR2 SYDVKM. This CDR3 spans 15 amino acids. V gave up 8 bases and J gave up 5 bases; unmatched junction bases: 10. The clonotype originates from a woman between 25 and 40 years old in good health. The sequenced sample was naive CD4+ T cells sorted from blood. Subset given: CD45RA+ positively selected. J is TRBJ2-2 and V is TRBV28; 8 bases align to TRBD2. This CDR3 is CASHGAGGRTGELFF. The CDR3 bases are TGTGCCAGCCATGGCGCGGGAGGTAGAACCGGGGAGCTGTTTTTT.